Below are 26 T cell receptor beta chains sequenced from a single sample in a study of blood T cell repertoires in COVID-19. The data were produced by immunoSEQ multiplex PCR, yet TCRdb's version contains in-frame clones alone and is incomplete. The table records 120,000 to 150,000 clones, around 79% of them present only once. The material sequenced was peripheral blood. These receptors originate from a man aged 55 to 70 with acute or convalescent COVID-19.

V is TRBV4-1 and J is TRBJ2-2, with 7 bases fitting TRBD2. The germline CDR1 and CDR2 sequences are MGHRA and YSYEKL. This CDR3 region has 15 residues. V was pared by 3 bases and J by 7 bases, with 8 bases of the junction left unmatched. CDR3 loop: CASSQASGLGGELFF. As DNA, the CDR3 is TGCGCCAGCAGCCAGGCTAGCGGCCTCGGCGGGGAGCTGTTTTTT.

The chain couples TRBV27 to TRBJ1-2, with 10 bases matching TRBD1. The junction had 2 bases not matched to a gene; V was cut back by 4 bases and J by 6 bases. CDR3 length equals 13 residues. CDR1 is MNHEY and CDR2 is SMNVEV in the germline V gene (reference sequence). The CDR3 here is CASSWTGGNGYTF. The CDR3 nucleotides read TGTGCCAGCAGTTGGACAGGGGGAAATGGCTACACCTTC.

The genes are TRBV28 and TRBJ1-2, with 11 bases matching TRBD1. V dropped 5 bases and J dropped 8; count of bases not matched to a gene: 13. This CDR3 comprises 16 residues. The germline V gene has CDR1 MDHEN and CDR2 SYDVKM. The CDR3 DNA sequence: TGTGCCAGCAGTCCCTCGTGGGGGACAGGGGGATTAGGCTACACCTTC. Protein product: CASSPSWGTGGLGYTF.

The chain joins TRBV6-5 to TRBJ2-1; D is unresolved. Germline values: CDR1 MNHEY, CDR2 SVGAGI. V was clipped by 4 bases and J by 4 bases, with 11 bases between them. The CDR3 is 14 amino acids. DNA for the CDR3: TGTGCCAGCAGTTCCCCTCCGGTTTACAATGAGCAGTTCTTC. Translating gives CASSSPPVYNEQFF.

V gene TRBV19 combines with J gene TRBJ1-4; TRBD1 might be the D (5 bases). The CDR3 spans 13 residues. V lost 7 bases, J lost 5 bases, and 11 bases lay in between. Germline assignment: CDR1 LNHDA and CDR2 SQIVND (reference sequence). For the CDR3, the DNA is TGTGCCAGTAAGTCAGGGATCAATGAAAAACTGTTTTTT. It is translated as CASKSGINEKLFF.

This clone was recorded once. The chain links TRBV9 to TRBJ2-2, with D unresolved. Trimming shortened V by 0 bases and J by 6 bases, and 6 bases separated the two germline ends. The CDR3 has 13 residues. Germline assignment: CDR1 SGDLS and CDR2 YYNGEE. This CDR3 is CASSVAPAGELFF. In nucleotides, the CDR3 is TGTGCCAGCAGCGTAGCCCCGGCCGGGGAGCTGTTTTTT.

The V gene is TRBV7-2, the J gene TRBJ2-5; a weak D match, TRBD2 (6 bases). This CDR3 region has 16 residues. Germline assignment: CDR1 SGHTA and CDR2 FQGNSA. V was clipped by 4 bases and J by 1 base, with 16 bases between them. The CDR3 loop reads CASSYGTRGIQETQYF. DNA of the CDR3: TGTGCCAGCAGCTACGGTACCCGGGGGATCCAAGAGACCCAGTACTTC.

The V gene is TRBV4-3, the J gene TRBJ1-4, with D tentatively TRBD1 (6 bases). The germline gives CDR1 LGHNA, CDR2 YSLEER. Trimming left V 1 base short and J 4 bases short, with 13 bases between. CDR3 length: 16 amino acids. CDR3 in DNA: TGCGCCAGCAGCCAAGCTACAGGGAGGGGTAATGAAAAACTGTTTTTT. It is translated as CASSQATGRGNEKLFF.

Concerning this clone itself: Additional DNA sequences in this sample encode the identical CDR3. The J gene is TRBJ1-2, the V gene TRBV12-3 or TRBV12-4, with D unresolved. The V end lost 2 bases, the J end lost 2 bases, and 6 bases lay between the germline ends. The CDR3 has 13 amino acids. The CDR3 sequence: CASSLPGNYGYTF. The CDR3, as DNA: TGTGCCAGCAGTTTACCAGGAAACTATGGCTACACCTTC.

The V call is TRBV29-1, the J call TRBJ1-2, with 9 bases that match TRBD1. This CDR3 spans 11 amino acids. V shed 6 bases, J shed 8 bases, and the junction held 4 bases outside the gene matches. Germline CDR1 SQVTM, CDR2 ANQGSEA. DNA of the CDR3: TGCAGCGTCTCGACAGGGGGAGGCTACACCTTC. It codes for CSVSTGGGYTF.

The chain joins TRBV5-1 to TRBJ1-1; D is possibly TRBD1 (6 bases). The V end was cut by 1 base, the J end by 1 base, with 11 bases between. CDR3 length: 15 amino acids. Per germline, CDR1 SGHRS and CDR2 YFSETQ. This CDR3 is CASSLRQGQNTEAFF. The CDR3 DNA reads as TGCGCCAGCAGCTTGAGGCAGGGGCAGAACACTGAAGCTTTCTTT.

The chain joins TRBV18 to TRBJ2-1; TRBD2 is a possible D gene (6 bases). The CDR3 has 15 amino acids. Germline CDR1 is KGHSH and CDR2 is LQKENI. Between the trimmed V and J ends, which lost 3 bases and 3 bases, there was a span of 12 bases. CDR3 sequence reads: CASSPLGSSYNEQFF. Written as DNA, the CDR3 is TGTGCCAGCTCACCGCTCGGGAGTAGCTACAATGAGCAGTTCTTC. The full variable domain, its missing parts supplied by reference TRBV18 and TRBJ2-1, is NAGVMQNPRHLVRRRGQEARLRCSPMKGHSHVYWYRQLPEEGLKFMVYLQKENIIDESGMPKERFSAEFPKEGPSILRIQQVVRGDSAAYFCASSPLGSSYNEQFFGPGTRLTVL.

This chain joins TRBV18 and TRBJ1-1; 7 bases align to TRBD1. Germline lookup yields CDR1 KGHSH and CDR2 LQKENI. V was pared by 6 bases and J by 5 bases, with 6 bases of the junction left unmatched. The CDR3 consists of 13 residues. CDR3: CASSPGTATEAFF. The CDR3 DNA sequence: TGTGCCAGCTCTCCCGGGACAGCGACTGAAGCTTTCTTT.

The V and J genes are TRBV7-2 and TRBJ2-2; TRBD2 matches at 8 bases. CDR1 SGHTA and CDR2 FQGNSA come from the germline V gene. The CDR3 has 14 residues. Trimming cost V 2 bases and J 7 bases; bases outside gene matches: 3. The CDR3 coding sequence is TGTGCCAGCAGCTTAAAGCGGGAGAACGGGGAGCTGTTTTTT. It specifies CASSLKRENGELFF.

The V call is TRBV24-1, the J call TRBJ2-5; D is perhaps TRBD2 (5 bases). CDR1 KGHDR and CDR2 SFDVKD come from the germline V gene. The CDR3 is made up of 13 amino acids. V was shortened by 2 bases and J by 5 bases, with 8 bases between the two germline ends. Here the CDR3 reads CATSDWTGETQYF. CDR3 in DNA: TGTGCCACCAGTGATTGGACGGGGGAGACCCAGTACTTC.

The chain carries TRBV5-1 and TRBJ2-5; the match to TRBD1 covers 9 bases. V lost 2 bases and J lost 4; bases outside the gene matches: 6. The CDR3 loop spans 15 amino acids. The germline V gene has CDR1 SGHRS and CDR2 YFSETQ. The CDR3 region is CASSFGQGSVETQYF. The DNA of the CDR3 is TGCGCCAGCAGCTTTGGACAGGGGTCGGTAGAGACCCAGTACTTC.

This clone was picked up one time. This chain links TRBV14 with TRBJ2-7, with D perhaps TRBD2 (5 bases). The CDR3 is made up of 13 amino acids. Germline V gives CDR1 SGHDN, CDR2 FVKESK. Deletions cut 0 bases from V and 3 bases from J, with 6 bases between. This CDR3 reads CASSQDRGYEQYF. CDR3 nucleotide sequence: TGTGCCAGCAGCCAAGATCGGGGCTACGAGCAGTACTTC.

V is TRBV4-3 and J is TRBJ1-3; D is perhaps TRBD1 (6 bases). CDR3 length: 16 residues. Germline V CDR1 and CDR2: LGHNA, YSLEER. V lost 4 bases and J 0 bases, leaving 13 bases between the germline ends. CDR3 in DNA: TGCGCCAGCAGCCGCCTCACAGGGCCCTCTGGAAACACCATATATTTT. Its protein is CASSRLTGPSGNTIYF.

The chain's CDR3 is CASSHRQGAPGGENIQYF. CDR3 nucleotides: TGCGCCAGCAGCCACCGACAGGGGGCACCGGGAGGGGAAAACATTCAGTACTTC. The chain employs TRBV4-1 and TRBJ2-4, with 10 bases identical to TRBD1. The junction had 13 bases not matched to a gene; V was cut back by 3 bases and J by 5 bases. The CDR3 has 18 residues. Germline assignment: CDR1 MGHRA and CDR2 YSYEKL.

This chain connects TRBV30 to TRBJ1-3; no reliable D call. V was clipped by 4 bases and J by 1 base, with 11 bases between them. Germline lookup yields CDR1 GTSNPN and CDR2 SVGIG (reference sequence). The CDR3 sequence is 14 residues long. CDR3 residues: CAWIPLASGNTIYF. The CDR3 coding sequence is TGTGCCTGGATTCCCCTAGCGTCTGGAAACACCATATATTTT.

V usage is TRBV28 and J usage is TRBJ1-2; no clear D. Germline V gene lookup returns CDR1 MDHEN and CDR2 SYDVKM. The V gene lost 6 bases and the J gene lost 1 base, with 12 bases spanning the gap. The CDR3 has 14 residues. CDR3 amino acids: CASSIVRGNYGYTF. As DNA, the CDR3 is TGTGCCAGCAGCATCGTGCGGGGTAACTATGGCTACACCTTC.

The rearrangement uses TRBV5-6 and TRBJ1-5; D is unclear. CDR1 is SGHDT and CDR2 is YYEEEE in the germline V gene. This CDR3 is 14 amino acids long. With 2 bases removed from V and 3 bases from J, the gap between germline ends came to 9 bases. This CDR3 is CASSFGDYNQPQHF. The CDR3 DNA reads as TGTGCCAGCAGCTTCGGAGATTACAATCAGCCCCAGCATTTT. The full variable domain, in which reference TRBV5-6 and TRBJ1-5 provide the parts outside the CDR3, is DAGVTQSPTHLIKTRGQQVTLRCSPKSGHDTVSWYQQALGQGPQFIFQYYEEEERQRGNFPDRFSGHQFPNYSSELNVNALLLGDSALYLCASSFGDYNQPQHFGDGTRLSIL.

The rearrangement links TRBV9 to TRBJ1-1; perhaps TRBD1 as D (5 bases). Germline V gene sequence: CDR1 SGDLS, CDR2 YYNGEE. V lost 2 bases to trimming and J lost 3 bases, with 17 bases between them. The CDR3 is made up of 16 amino acids. The CDR3 is CASSVGLGAGDTEAFF. In nucleotides, the CDR3 is TGTGCCAGCAGCGTTGGGTTAGGGGCTGGGGACACTGAAGCTTTCTTT.

The J gene is TRBJ2-7, the V gene TRBV7-3; possibly TRBD2 for D (5 bases). CDR3 length: 14 residues. From germline, CDR1 is SGHTA and CDR2 FQGTGA. Trimming pared 2 bases from V and 2 bases from J, leaving 10 bases between. Written as DNA, the CDR3 is TGTGCCAGCAGCTTAGGGAGTGGAACCTACGAGCAGTACTTC. Its translation: CASSLGSGTYEQYF.

This chain uses TRBV11-3 with TRBJ2-7; TRBD2 matches at 8 bases. The germline gives CDR1 SGHNT, CDR2 YENEEA. CDR3 length equals 17 residues. The trim removed 5 bases at V and 3 bases at J, leaving 15 bases unmatched. The CDR3 DNA reads TGTGCCAGCAGCCCGCAGGGTCAACTAGCGGAGCACTACGAGCAGTACTTC. Its protein is CASSPQGQLAEHYEQYF.

The V and J genes are TRBV6-4 and TRBJ2-1; tentatively, D is TRBD2 (5 bases). The CDR3 covers 16 residues. The germline CDR1 and CDR2 sequences are MRHNA and SNTAGT. Deletions cut 2 bases from V and 10 bases from J, with 21 bases between. Written as DNA, the CDR3 is TGTGCCAGCAGTGACGAGGGCTTAGGCATTTCTCGGGAGCAGTTCTTC. Residues: CASSDEGLGISREQFF.